The 17 T cell receptor beta chains below come from one sample, sequenced in a study of T cell responses to AZD1222 COVID-19 vaccine. Here immunoSEQ multiplex PCR was the method, and the copy in TCRdb shows in-frame clones only, minus some. The sample records about 130,000 clones, 65% to 90% being singletons. The sequenced sample was peripheral blood, obtained on day 0 of AZD1222 vaccination. These receptors were collected from an adult in good health.

This rearrangement joins TRBV12-5 to TRBJ1-1; 10 nucleotides line up with TRBD1. V lost 6 bases to trimming and J lost 4 bases; unmatched junction nucleotides: 5. This CDR3 spans 14 amino acids. CDR1 is LGHNT and CDR2 is FRNRAP in the germline V gene. The CDR3 loop is CASGPGTGVTEAFF. CDR3 nucleotide sequence: TGTGCTAGTGGACCTGGGACAGGGGTCACTGAAGCTTTCTTT.

This clone was observed a single time. The chain links TRBV7-6 to TRBJ1-2; 9 positions agree with TRBD1. Trimming removed 1 base from V and 0 bases from J; junction bases left unmatched: 9. Germline loops: CDR1 SGHVS, CDR2 FNYEAQ. This CDR3 spans 18 amino acids. CDR3 sequence: CASSLGDREAEANYGYTF. In nucleotides, the CDR3 is TGTGCCAGCAGCTTAGGGGACAGGGAGGCCGAAGCTAACTATGGCTACACCTTC. The whole variable domain, remainder taken from reference TRBV7-6 and TRBJ1-2, is GAGVSQSPRYKVTKRGQDVALRCDPISGHVSLYWYRQALGQGPEFLTYFNYEAQQDKSGLPNDRFSAERPEGSISTLTIQRTEQRDSAMYRCASSLGDREAEANYGYTFGSGTRLTVV.

This chain joins TRBV24-1 and TRBJ2-3; 7 positions match TRBD2. CDR1 is KGHDR, CDR2 SFDVKD, per germline. V was pared by 4 bases and J by 7 bases, with 10 bases of the junction left unmatched. The CDR3 loop spans 15 amino acids. In DNA form, the CDR3 reads TGTGCCACCAGTGAGCGAAGCGGGGTTATGAATACGCAGTATTTT. This codes for CATSERSGVMNTQYF.

The rearrangement links TRBV27 to TRBJ2-3, with 9 bases aligning to TRBD2. With V trimmed by 3 bases and J by 7 bases, 8 bases remained unmatched. This CDR3 is 15 amino acids long. Per the germline V gene, CDR1 is MNHEY and CDR2 is SMNVEV (reference sequence). This CDR3 reads CASSLGGGAVNTQYF. The CDR3 nucleotides are TGTGCCAGCAGTTTGGGCGGGGGGGCGGTAAATACGCAGTATTTT.

This sequence joins TRBV7-2 and TRBJ2-7, with D perhaps matching TRBD2 (7 bases). CDR1 and CDR2 from the germline V gene are SGHTA and FQGNSA. The CDR3 consists of 15 residues. The V end was cut by 5 bases, the J end by 4 bases, with 18 bases between. The CDR3: CASSLVGGGQYEQYF. CDR3 nucleotides: TGTGCCAGCAGCCTAGTAGGGGGGGGGCAATACGAGCAGTACTTC.

The V gene is TRBV28, the J gene TRBJ2-3; D is possibly TRBD2 (6 bases). The CDR3 spans 14 residues. Germline CDR1 reads MDHEN; CDR2 reads SYDVKM. Trimming removed 7 bases from V and 3 bases from J, with 14 bases in between. DNA of the CDR3: TGTGCCAGCACCCTACTGGGGGGAACAGATACGCAGTATTTT. Translation gives CASTLLGGTDTQYF.

The CDR3 is CASSLIGASGGTDTQYF. The CDR3 DNA reads as TGTGCCAGCAGCTTAATAGGGGCTAGCGGGGGAACAGATACGCAGTATTTT. V usage is TRBV7-3 and J usage is TRBJ2-3; 10 nucleotides agree with TRBD2. From germline, CDR1 is SGHTA and CDR2 FQGTGA. Unmatched junction bases numbered 7, after V lost 1 base and J lost 3 bases. The CDR3 sequence is 17 residues long.

The V gene is TRBV7-2, the J gene TRBJ2-7; TRBD2 agrees at 11 bases. The CDR3 has 16 residues. In germline, CDR1 is SGHTA, CDR2 FQGNSA. The ends lost 4 bases at V and 1 base at J; junction bases unmatched: 6. The CDR3 region is CASSYSGGAFSYEQYF. CDR3 DNA: TGTGCCAGCAGCTATAGCGGGGGGGCCTTTTCCTACGAGCAGTACTTC.

This clone was seen more than once but under ten times. V is TRBV5-6 and J is TRBJ1-5; tentative D call: TRBD1 (5 bases). Trimming removed 4 bases from V and 0 bases from J, with 11 bases in between. Germline assignment: CDR1 SGHDT and CDR2 YYEEEE. The CDR3 runs to 15 residues. Written as DNA, the CDR3 is TGTGCCAGCAGCCCGGGGCTTCATAGCAATCAGCCCCAGCATTTT. Translated: CASSPGLHSNQPQHF.

The V call is TRBV4-3, the J call TRBJ1-2; D remains ambiguous. The germline V and J ends were trimmed by 1 base and 4 bases, with 13 bases remaining between them. The germline V gene has CDR1 LGHNA and CDR2 YSLEER. The CDR3 contains 15 residues. The CDR3 nucleotides read TGCGCCAGCAGCCAAGTTTTATTCGGGAGCTATGGCTACACCTTC. It translates to CASSQVLFGSYGYTF.

The V gene is TRBV7-2, the J gene TRBJ1-2; possible D gene TRBD1, 5 bases. V was clipped by 0 bases and J by 3 bases, with 8 bases between them. The CDR3 sequence is 14 residues long. Per the germline V gene, CDR1 is SGHTA and CDR2 is FQGNSA. The DNA for the CDR3 is TGTGCCAGCAGCTTAGCGGGACGGGACTATGGCTACACCTTC. Translating gives CASSLAGRDYGYTF.

The rearrangement uses TRBV27 and TRBJ2-7; 8 bases are a match to TRBD1. The trim removed 6 bases at V and 6 bases at J, leaving 7 bases unmatched. This CDR3 region has 13 residues. Germline values: CDR1 MNHEY, CDR2 SMNVEV (reference sequence). The CDR3, as DNA: TGTGCCAGCAGGACAGGGGTAGGGGGCGAGCAGTACTTC. Translation gives CASRTGVGGEQYF.

The chain joins TRBV18 to TRBJ2-3; a weak D match, TRBD2 (6 bases). Germline V lookup: CDR1 KGHSH, CDR2 LQKENI. CDR3 length: 16 amino acids. Deletions cut 1 base from V and 2 bases from J, with 13 bases between. The CDR3 sequence: CASSPRAGVTTDTQYF. The CDR3 nucleotides read TGTGCCAGCTCACCACGAGCGGGCGTCACCACAGATACGCAGTATTTT.

The chain carries TRBV2 and TRBJ2-7, with 8 bases matching TRBD1. V lost 6 bases to trimming and J lost 6 bases; unmatched junction nucleotides: 7. Germline values: CDR1 SNHLY, CDR2 FYNNEI. This CDR3 is built from 13 residues. The CDR3: CASSQTDRAEQYF. CDR3 DNA: TGTGCCAGCAGCCAAACGGACAGGGCCGAGCAGTACTTC.

The chain carries TRBV6-5 and TRBJ1-6; D gene ambiguous. Per the germline V gene, CDR1 is MNHEY and CDR2 is SVGAGI. The CDR3 covers 11 residues. Trimming removed 7 bases from V and 5 bases from J, with 3 bases in between. The CDR3 DNA reads TGTGCCAGCAACCATAATTCACCCCTCCACTTT. Protein sequence: CASNHNSPLHF.

The J gene is TRBJ2-1, the V gene TRBV25-1; no reliable D call. Germline V gene lookup returns CDR1 MGHDK and CDR2 SYGVNS. V was clipped by 0 bases and J by 5 bases, with 11 bases between them. This CDR3 region has 15 residues. The DNA of the CDR3 is TGTGCCAGCAGTGAATATTACAGCCTTAACAATGAGCAGTTCTTC. Protein: CASSEYYSLNNEQFF.

There are a few counts of this clone. The chain carries TRBV4-3 and TRBJ1-1, with TRBD1 matching 7 bases. The trim removed 1 base at V and 0 bases at J, leaving 8 bases unmatched. The germline CDR1 and CDR2 sequences are LGHNA and YSLEER. This CDR3 comprises 17 residues. The CDR3 loop is CASSQGPTGTVNTEAFF. The CDR3 DNA is TGCGCCAGCAGCCAAGGGCCGACAGGGACGGTGAACACTGAAGCTTTCTTT.